The rows below give T cell receptor beta chains drawn from one sample of a study of untreated major depressive disorder. TCRdb's copy holds only in-frame clones and misses some; the assay was immunoSEQ multiplex PCR. The sample records some 27,000 clones, roughly nine tenths being singletons. Material for sequencing was CD4+ T cells from PBMCs. The receptor source for this set is a young woman with major depressive disorder. CDR3s include the opening cysteine and the closing phenylalanine or tryptophan. D genes are given only for firm matches.

TRBV4-2 TRBD2 CASSLGGANTGELFF
TRBV6-9 TRBD1 CASSNRDRGTDTEAFF
TRBV11-3 - CASSLEGGRKNIQYF
TRBV21-1 - CASSKAKEVRQIPPYEQYF
TRBV28 - CASSPYLGTSTPMHGYTF
TRBV11-3 TRBD2 CASSQGGSYNEQFF
TRBV29-1 TRBD1 CSVVSDRGGYGYTF
TRBV6-6 - CASRRGNSPLHF
TRBV5-6 - CASSPLDRPYGYTF
TRBV2 TRBD1 CASLGQGTYEQYF
TRBV5-4 - CASSLNRDYGYTF
TRBV28 - CATNRGQPQHF
TRBV7-6 - CASSHPLWGPYNEQFF
TRBV11-2 TRBD2 CASSLELAGGARYEQYF
TRBV5-6 - CASSLSSLQLTNYGYTF
TRBV5-1 - CASSLVRGAQETQYF
TRBV4-2 TRBD1 CASSQDLRTGDQETQYF
TRBV5-1 TRBD2 CASSLERGETQYF
TRBV5-5 - CASSLGPLPNTEAFF
TRBV5-4 TRBD2 CASSMGLAGQTQYF
TRBV7-3 TRBD1 CASSSTGTAYEQYF
TRBV14 - CASSQDWLDPMGTQYF
TRBV11-2 TRBD1 CASSLGTGAIYEQYF
TRBV7-8 TRBD1 CASSPGGRTEAFF
TRBV11-2 TRBD1 CASSFQGAGADTQYF
TRBV2 - CASSLQNYGYTF
TRBV7-6 TRBD2 CASSLEASGSHEQYF
TRBV5-1 - CASSFEPSANVLTF
TRBV28 - CASSTRVTGNQPQHF
TRBV28 - CASSLHTVNTEAFF
TRBV18 - CASSPPMNTEAFF
TRBV4-1 TRBD1 CASNHGTGNTGELFF
TRBV11-2 - CASSLGGRNTEAFF
TRBV6-5 - CATKRGQGNQPQHF
TRBV6-5 - CASKSGVAYGYTF
TRBV5-6 TRBD2 CASSVGTSGVDTQYF
TRBV15 - CATSREGLTQYF
TRBV5-1 - CASSQDTGSTGELFF
TRBV4-2 TRBD2 CASSQSEYRGGAGETQYF
TRBV11-3 - CASSLSGYTDTQYF
TRBV5-5 TRBD2 CASSSLGLAGDEQFF
TRBV10-3 - CAISVRASSTDTQYF
TRBV5-4 - CASSKPGGTDTQYF
TRBV20-1 - CSARYRYEQFF
TRBV19 TRBD2 CASSASGTSGRATGELFF
TRBV7-9 TRBD2 CVGTSGNNEQFF
TRBV27 - CASSFDRLNTEAFF
TRBV7-2 - CASSLARTKISAYEQYF
TRBV27 - CASSGAAKNTEAFF